Detailed here is one T cell receptor (beta chain). No antigen is known for it. This entry is derived from a study of T cell responses to AZD1222 COVID-19 vaccine. Study at large: Timing groups of about 4 and about 12 weeks for second doses were pooled. Study-wide points: White British donors predominated, females outnumbered males, and clonal diversity was possibly underestimated. Increased Spike-specific TCR breadth and depth were observed after two AZD1222 doses.

The V gene lost 0 bases and the J gene lost 8 bases, with 2 bases spanning the gap. Per the germline V gene, CDR1 is SEHNR and CDR2 is FQNEAQ (reference sequence). The CDR3 totals 12 residues. TCRdb's table, derived via immunoSEQ multiplex PCR, lists solely in-frame clones and lacks some. The data contain about 130,000 clones, around 90% of them singletons. The sample in question was peripheral blood, obtained on day 0 of AZD1222 vaccination. The TCR comes from an adult in good health. The chain combines TRBV7-9 with TRBJ1-6; D uncertain. The CDR3 DNA reads TGTGCCAGCAGCTTAGCGGATTCACCCCTCCACTTT. Translated, it gives CASSLADSPLHF.